Described below is a single T cell receptor (beta chain) sequence and its context. The CDR3 totals 16 residues. CDR1 LNHNV and CDR2 YYDKDF come from the germline V gene (reference sequence). V shed 3 bases, J shed 6 bases, and the junction held 8 bases outside the gene matches. The data were taken from a study of CD8+CD57+ T cells in acquired aplastic anemia. TCR beta VDJ and CDR3 profiling used genomic DNA as template. TCRdb ran MiXCR on the reads and lists one entry per CDR3 protein. Of about 210,000 distinct CDR3 sequences listed, 60% to 65% are singletons. Sequencing was done on a sample of sorted CD4+, CD8+, or CD8+CD57+ T cells (not recorded which) from PBMCs. This TCR derives from a human donor in good health. V and J are TRBV15 and TRBJ2-1; 10 bases match TRBD2. CDR3 in amino acids: CATSSTAAGGPNEQFF. CDR3 in DNA: TGTGCCACCAGCAGTACAGCAGCGGGAGGGCCCAATGAGCAGTTCTTC. The whole variable domain, filled in from reference TRBV15 and TRBJ2-1, reads DAMVIQNPRYQVTQFGKPVTLSCSQTLNHNVMYWYQQKSSQAPKLLFHYYDKDFNNEADTPDNFQSRRPNTSFCFLDIRSPGLGDTAMYLCATSSTAAGGPNEQFFGPGTRLTVL.